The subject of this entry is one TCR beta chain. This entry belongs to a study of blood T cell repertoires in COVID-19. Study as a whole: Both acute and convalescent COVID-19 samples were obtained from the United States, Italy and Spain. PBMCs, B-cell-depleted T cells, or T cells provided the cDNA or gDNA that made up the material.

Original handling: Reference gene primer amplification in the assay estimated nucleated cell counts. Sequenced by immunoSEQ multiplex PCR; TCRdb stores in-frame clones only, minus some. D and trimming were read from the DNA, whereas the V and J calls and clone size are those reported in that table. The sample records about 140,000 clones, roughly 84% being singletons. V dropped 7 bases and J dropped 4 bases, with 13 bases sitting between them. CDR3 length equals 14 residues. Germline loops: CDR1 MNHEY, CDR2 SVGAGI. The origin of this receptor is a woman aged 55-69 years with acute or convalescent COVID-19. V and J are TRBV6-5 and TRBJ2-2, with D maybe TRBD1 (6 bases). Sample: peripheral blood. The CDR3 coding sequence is TGTGCCAGCAAACTGACAGGAACCACCGGGGAGCTGTTTTTT. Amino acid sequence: CASKLTGTTGELFF.